This T cell receptor (beta chain) is from a study of regulatory T cells in long-lasting Graves disease. This clonotype was recorded many times. What it binds is not known. TCR beta libraries were built with iRepertoire HTBI primers and Arm-PCR of CDR3 regions. MiXCR, run by TCRdb on the multiplex PCR reads, gives a single entry per CDR3 protein. The sample records around 480,000 distinct CDR3 sequences, 15% to 20% being singletons. Stated time point: newly diagnosed GD, antithyroid drugs for less than 3 months. Researchers made the TCR library from RNA that was extracted from PBMCs. The CDR3 consists of 15 residues. Germline assignment: CDR1 SGHAT and CDR2 FQNNGV. V was pared by 7 bases and J by 0 bases, with 6 bases of the junction left unmatched. Study-level findings and limits: Favoring TRBV28, TRBJ1-2 and TRBJ2-5 was a feature seen in persistent disease.

The same specimen was also included in a second study, on T cells in Graves' hyperthyroidism and ophthalmopathy.

Sequencing used peripheral blood mononuclear cells (PBMCs), obtained at new diagnosis, from a patient treated with antithyroid drugs. J is TRBJ2-3 and V is TRBV11-2; 8 bases match TRBD2. The TCR originated in a middle-aged man with Graves disease. This chain's CDR3 is CASIKSGGSTDTQYF. For the CDR3, the DNA is TGTGCCAGCATCAAGAGCGGGGGAAGCACAGATACGCAGTATTTT.